The rows below give T cell receptor beta chains drawn from one sample of a study of identical twins. TCRdb redid the calling of the 5' RACE reads with MiXCR, one entry per CDR3 protein. The profile covers some 500,000 distinct CDR3 sequences, with approximately 9.6% appearing a single time and around 3% taken by the ten largest. This sample also appeared in a second study, on yellow fever vaccine responses in identical twins.

The sample was PBMCs. These receptors were taken from a woman aged 18-29 years in good health. Both conserved end residues are part of each CDR3. D genes are given only for firm matches. A clone size is listed for some rows: how often the clone was seen (once, few, many), or a class if it is expanded.

CDR3nt | CDR3aa | d_gene | abundance | j_gene | v_gene
TGTGCCAGCAGCTTAGGAGCCTTTCAACCCACAGATACGCAGTATTTT | CASSLGAFQPTDTQYF | - | few | TRBJ2-3 | TRBV11-2
TGTGCCACCAGCAGTCGTAGGACAGGGTTGGCGAATGAGCAGTTCTTC | CATSSRRTGLANEQFF | TRBD1 | - | TRBJ2-1 | TRBV15
TGTGCCAGCAGTTTAATGGCCCCGGGACTAGCGGGAGGGGAGACCCAGTACTTC | CASSLMAPGLAGGETQYF | TRBD2 | - | TRBJ2-5 | TRBV12-3/TRBV12-4
TGCGCCAGCAGCCAAGTACGAGCGGAGGCCTACGAGCAGTACTTC | CASSQVRAEAYEQYF | - | - | TRBJ2-7 | TRBV4-1
TGTGCCAGCAGCACACAGGGGGGTCCCTACGAGCAGTACTTC | CASSTQGGPYEQYF | TRBD1 | few | TRBJ2-7 | TRBV7-9
TGTGCCAGCAGTCGACAGGGGAGGGACACCGGGGAGCTGTTTTTT | CASSRQGRDTGELFF | - | few | TRBJ2-2 | TRBV12-3/TRBV12-4
TGTGCCAGCAGTGAAACAAATGACTACACCTTC | CASSETNDYTF | - | - | TRBJ1-2 | TRBV28
TGTGCCAGCAGCTTACTTTATGGCGGGAGGGCCGTTCGTTCTAGAAAGACCCAGTACTTC | CASSLLYGGRAVRSRKTQYF | TRBD2 | many | TRBJ2-5 | TRBV11-2
TGTGCCAGCAGCTTATGGTCTGGACAGTGGCGCGAGCAGTACTTC | CASSLWSGQWREQYF | - | - | TRBJ2-7 | TRBV11-2
TGTGCCACCAGCAGAGGCAGCGGAACCACAGATACGCAGTATTTT | CATSRGSGTTDTQYF | - | many | TRBJ2-3 | TRBV15
TGTGCCAGCAGTGGAGCGGACAGCTTC | CASSGADSF | - | few | TRBJ2-7 | TRBV6-1
TGTGCCTGCAGCCAAGATGAAGAGGCGGGAGAGGGCACAGATACGCAGTATTTT | CACSQDEEAGEGTDTQYF | TRBD2 | few | TRBJ2-3 | TRBV3-1
TGTGCTAGCAGCTTATTAGGGTACCAAGAGACCCAGTACTTC | CASSLLGYQETQYF | - | few | TRBJ2-5 | TRBV7-7
TGCGCCAGCAGCCCACAAACTAGTACGGAGACCCAGTACTTC | CASSPQTSTETQYF | - | many | TRBJ2-5 | TRBV5-1
TGTGCCAGCAGCCTAGACCTGGACAAGGCGGGAGGCTACACCTTC | CASSLDLDKAGGYTF | - | many | TRBJ1-2 | TRBV12-3/TRBV12-4
TGTGCCAGCAGCTCAGAAACAGGGGTGACAGATACGCAGTATTTT | CASSSETGVTDTQYF | TRBD1 | many | TRBJ2-3 | TRBV7-9